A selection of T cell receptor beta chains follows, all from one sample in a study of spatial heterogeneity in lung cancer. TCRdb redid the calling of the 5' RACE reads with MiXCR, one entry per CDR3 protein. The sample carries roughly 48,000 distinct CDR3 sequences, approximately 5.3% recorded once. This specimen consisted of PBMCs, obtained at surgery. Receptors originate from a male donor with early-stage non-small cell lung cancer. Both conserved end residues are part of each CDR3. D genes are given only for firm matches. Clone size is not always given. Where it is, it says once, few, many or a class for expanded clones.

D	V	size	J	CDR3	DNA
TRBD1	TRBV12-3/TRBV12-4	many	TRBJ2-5	CASSFGDRGRGETQYF	TGTGCCAGCAGTTTCGGGGACAGGGGAAGGGGAGAGACCCAGTACTTC
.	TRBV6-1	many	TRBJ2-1	CASSEGYHEQFF	TGTGCCAGCAGTGAAGGATACCATGAGCAGTTCTTC
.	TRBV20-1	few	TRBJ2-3	CSARDVPGPTIGTDTQYF	TGCAGTGCTAGAGATGTTCCGGGACCGACCATTGGCACAGATACGCAGTATTTT
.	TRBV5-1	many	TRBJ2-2	CASSLVRNTGELFF	TGCGCCAGCAGCTTGGTACGCAACACCGGGGAGCTGTTTTTT
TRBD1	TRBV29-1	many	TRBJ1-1	CSVQTGMYTEAFF	TGCAGCGTCCAGACAGGGATGTACACTGAAGCTTTCTTT
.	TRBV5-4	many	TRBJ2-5	CASSPGTDQETQYF	TGTGCCAGCAGCCCGGGGACGGACCAAGAGACCCAGTACTTC
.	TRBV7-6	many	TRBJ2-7	CASSPPDRAYEQYF	TGTGCCAGCAGCCCCCCGGACAGAGCCTACGAGCAGTACTTC
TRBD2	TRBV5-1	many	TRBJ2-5	CASSFLTSDQETQYF	TGCGCCAGCAGCTTCCTTACTAGCGACCAAGAGACCCAGTACTTC
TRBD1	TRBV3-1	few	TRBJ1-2	CASSQLRTGNYGYTF	TGTGCCAGCAGCCAATTGAGGACAGGGAACTATGGCTACACCTTC
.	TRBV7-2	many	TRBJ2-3	CASSLGSYTDTQYF	TGTGCCAGCAGCTTAGGATCTTACACAGATACGCAGTATTTT
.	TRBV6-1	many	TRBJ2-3	CASSETGPSTDTQYF	TGTGCCAGCAGTGAAACGGGCCCAAGCACAGATACGCAGTATTTT
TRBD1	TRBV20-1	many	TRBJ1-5	CSAGQGASQPQHF	TGCAGTGCGGGACAGGGGGCTAGTCAGCCCCAGCATTTT
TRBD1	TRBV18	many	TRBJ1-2	CASSPGTGNGGYTF	TGTGCCAGCTCCCCTGGGACAGGGAACGGAGGCTACACCTTC
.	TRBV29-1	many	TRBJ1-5	CSVAGPGQPQHF	TGCAGCGTTGCCGGGCCAGGGCAGCCCCAGCATTTT
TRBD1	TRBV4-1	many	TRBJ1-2	CASSQDPRQGKYYGYTF	TGCGCCAGCAGCCAAGATCCAAGACAGGGGAAATACTATGGCTACACCTTC
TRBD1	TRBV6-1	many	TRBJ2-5	CASSRDRAQETQYF	TGTGCCAGCAGCCGGGACAGGGCCCAAGAGACCCAGTACTTC
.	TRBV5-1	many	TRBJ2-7	CASSDPSREAYEQYF	TGCGCCAGCAGCGACCCTAGCAGAGAGGCGTACGAGCAGTACTTC
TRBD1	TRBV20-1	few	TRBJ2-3	CSASPPPGQRDTDTQYF	TGCAGTGCTTCACCACCTCCGGGACAGCGTGACACAGATACGCAGTATTTT
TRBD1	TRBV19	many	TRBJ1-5	CASSMGSGGRQPQHF	TGTGCCAGTAGTATGGGTTCAGGGGGCCGGCAGCCCCAGCATTTT
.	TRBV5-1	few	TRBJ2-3	CASSLEREDTQYF	TGCGCCAGCAGCTTGGAACGGGAAGATACGCAGTATTTT
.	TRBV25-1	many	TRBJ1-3	CASRGKKTGTLFSGNTIYF	TGTGCCAGCAGGGGAAAAAAGACCGGGACCTTGTTCTCTGGAAACACCATATATTTT
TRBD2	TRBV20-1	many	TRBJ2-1	CSATRRAGEDEQFF	TGCAGTGCTACTCGTAGGGCGGGAGAGGATGAGCAGTTCTTC
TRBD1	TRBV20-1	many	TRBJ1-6	CSAPGQGDNSPLHF	TGCAGTGCCCCCGGACAGGGGGATAATTCACCCCTCCACTTT
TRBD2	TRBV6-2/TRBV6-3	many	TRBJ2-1	CASSSTSAPYNEQFF	TGTGCCAGCAGTTCCACTAGCGCTCCCTACAATGAGCAGTTCTTC
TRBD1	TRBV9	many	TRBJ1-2	CASSSRGGEYGYTF	TGTGCCAGCAGCTCTCGAGGGGGCGAGTATGGCTACACCTTC
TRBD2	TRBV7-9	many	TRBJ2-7	CASSPRILAGSGEQYF	TGTGCCAGCAGCCCTAGAATTCTAGCGGGAAGCGGTGAGCAGTACTTC
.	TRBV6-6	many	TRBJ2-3	CASSYSGGSGTDTQYF	TGTGCCAGCAGTTACTCAGGGGGATCCGGCACAGATACGCAGTATTTT
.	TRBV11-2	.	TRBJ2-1	CASSFRQAQRGDNEQFF	TGTGCCAGCAGCTTCAGACAGGCCCAACGGGGGGACAATGAGCAGTTCTTC
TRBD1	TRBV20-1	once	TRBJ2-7	CSARWDRGHEQYF	TGCAGTGCTAGATGGGACAGGGGCCACGAGCAGTACTTC
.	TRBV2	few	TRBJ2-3	CASSETGVKHVDTQYF	TGTGCCAGCAGTGAAACCGGGGTAAAACACGTAGATACGCAGTATTTT
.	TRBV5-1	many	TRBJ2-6	CASSTKGAGDPSGANVLTF	TGCGCCAGCAGCACGAAGGGAGCGGGCGACCCCTCTGGGGCCAACGTCCTGACTTTC
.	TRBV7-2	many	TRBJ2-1	CASSLNADNEQFF	TGTGCCAGCAGCTTAAACGCTGACAATGAGCAGTTCTTC
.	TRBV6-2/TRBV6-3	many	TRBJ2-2	CASSYWGNQGGELFF	TGTGCCAGCAGTTACTGGGGGAATCAAGGCGGGGAGCTGTTTTTT
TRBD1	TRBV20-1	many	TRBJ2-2	CSAGQGVGTGELFF	TGCAGTGCTGGACAGGGAGTAGGCACCGGGGAGCTGTTTTTT
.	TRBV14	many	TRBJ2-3	CASSYTLARSRDTQYF	TGTGCCAGCAGCTACACTCTAGCGAGGAGTCGGGATACGCAGTATTTT
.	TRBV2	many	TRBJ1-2	CASMRGYGYTF	TGTGCCAGCATGCGGGGCTATGGCTACACCTTC
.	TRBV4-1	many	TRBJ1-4	CASSQGPQLFF	TGCGCCAGCAGCCAAGGACCCCAACTGTTTTTT
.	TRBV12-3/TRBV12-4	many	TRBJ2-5	CASSSHLAQHQETQYF	TGTGCCAGCAGTTCCCACCTGGCGCAGCACCAAGAGACCCAGTACTTC
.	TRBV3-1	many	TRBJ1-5	CASSQSEGRPQHF	TGTGCCAGCAGCCAAAGCGAGGGCAGGCCCCAGCATTTT
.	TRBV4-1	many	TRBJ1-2	CASSQGEGYGGYTF	TGCGCCAGCAGCCAAGGGGAGGGATATGGTGGCTACACCTTC
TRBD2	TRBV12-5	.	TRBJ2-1	CASGLLAGDYNEQFF	TGTGCTAGTGGTTTACTAGCGGGGGATTACAATGAGCAGTTCTTC
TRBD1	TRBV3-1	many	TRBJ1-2	CASSPRQGRYGYTF	TGTGCCAGCAGCCCAAGACAGGGTCGCTATGGCTACACCTTC
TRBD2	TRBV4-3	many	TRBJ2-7	CASSQDYPSGRAYEQYF	TGCGCCAGCAGCCAAGATTACCCTAGCGGGAGGGCGTACGAGCAGTACTTC
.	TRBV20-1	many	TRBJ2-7	CSAPGEQYF	TGCAGTGCCCCCGGCGAGCAGTACTTC
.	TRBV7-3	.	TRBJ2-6	CASSLTALGANVLTF	TGTGCCAGCAGCCTAACAGCGCTTGGGGCCAACGTCCTGACTTTC
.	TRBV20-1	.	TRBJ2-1	CSARSYNEQFF	TGCAGTGCTAGAAGCTACAATGAGCAGTTCTTC
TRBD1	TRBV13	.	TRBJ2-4	CASSLNRGLAKNIQYF	TGTGCCAGCAGCCTGAACAGGGGGCTAGCCAAAAACATTCAGTACTTC
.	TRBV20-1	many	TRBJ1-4	CSAVVGGPFVEKLFF	TGCAGTGCCGTGGTAGGGGGACCCTTCGTTGAAAAACTGTTTTTT
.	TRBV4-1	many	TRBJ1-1	CASGQLNTEAFF	TGCGCCAGCGGACAGTTGAACACTGAAGCTTTCTTT
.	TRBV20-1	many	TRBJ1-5	CSAARYNQPQHF	TGCAGTGCCGCGAGATACAATCAGCCCCAGCATTTT
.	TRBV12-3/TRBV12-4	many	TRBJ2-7	CASTLWGRIYEQYF	TGTGCCAGCACCTTGTGGGGAAGGATTTACGAGCAGTACTTC
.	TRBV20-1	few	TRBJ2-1	CSARGIGQPNEQFF	TGCAGTGCTAGAGGTATTGGACAGCCCAATGAGCAGTTCTTC
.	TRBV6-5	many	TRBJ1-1	CASNRGLGVTEAFF	TGTGCCAGCAACCGGGGTCTTGGGGTCACTGAAGCTTTCTTT
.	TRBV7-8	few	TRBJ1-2	CASSRRGLGYTF	TGTGCCAGCAGCCGAAGAGGGCTTGGCTACACCTTC
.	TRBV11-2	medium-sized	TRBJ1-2	CASSLESGYGYTF	TGTGCCAGCAGCTTAGAGTCAGGCTATGGCTACACCTTC
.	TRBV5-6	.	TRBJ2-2	CASSLRGPGPGELFF	TGTGCCAGCAGCTTGCGGGGGCCTGGGCCCGGGGAGCTGTTTTTT
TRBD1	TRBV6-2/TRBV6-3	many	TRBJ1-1	CASSWTGNTEAFF	TGTGCCAGCAGCTGGACAGGGAACACTGAAGCTTTCTTT